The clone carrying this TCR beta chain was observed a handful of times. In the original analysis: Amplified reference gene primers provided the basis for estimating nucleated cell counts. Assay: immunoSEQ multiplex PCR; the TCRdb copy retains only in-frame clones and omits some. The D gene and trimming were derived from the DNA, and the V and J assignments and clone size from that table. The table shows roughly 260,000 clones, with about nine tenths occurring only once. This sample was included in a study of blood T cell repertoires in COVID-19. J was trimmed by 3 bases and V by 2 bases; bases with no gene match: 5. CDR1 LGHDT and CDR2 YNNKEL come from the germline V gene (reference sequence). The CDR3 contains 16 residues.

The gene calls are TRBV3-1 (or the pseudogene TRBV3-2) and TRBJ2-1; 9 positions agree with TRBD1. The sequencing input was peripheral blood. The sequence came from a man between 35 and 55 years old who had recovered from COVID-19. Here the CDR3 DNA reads TGTGCCAGCAGCCAAAAACCGGACAGGGGCTACAATGAGCAGTTCTTC. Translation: CASSQKPDRGYNEQFF.